This T cell receptor beta chain stems from a study of blood T cell repertoires in COVID-19. Assay: immunoSEQ multiplex PCR; the TCRdb copy retains only in-frame clones and omits some. The sample has a few hundred thousand clones; about 80% are singletons. The V and J ends lost 9 bases and 9 bases respectively, with 9 bases between them. The germline gives CDR1 MNHEY, CDR2 SMNVEV (reference sequence). The CDR3 has 11 amino acids. The genes are TRBV27 and TRBJ1-6; no definite D call. Sequencing input: PBMCs or T cells enriched from blood (not recorded which). The sequence was collected from a man aged 45-65 years who had recovered from COVID-19. CDR3 protein: CASLRRSPLHF. The CDR3 DNA is TGTGCCAGTCTGAGGCGTTCACCCCTCCACTTT.